This T cell receptor (beta chain) was recorded in a study of cytomegalovirus exposure and HLA in healthy donors (dated 2017 in TCRdb). For the wider study: According to a later analysis, the 100 to 150 validation repertoires were produced on the same platform as the approximately 600 repertoires of the first cohort. The aim of the study was to test whether cataloging public T cell receptors could identify signatures of past pathogen exposure. In addition to the first cohort of roughly 700 subjects, a separate validation cohort of approximately 130 different subjects was used. To predict cytomegalovirus infection status, the study brought together high-throughput TCR immunosequencing, statistical association of individual TCRs with disease status, and machine learning.

As to this clone: No antigen is known for it. Per-base qualities were not stored, and no clone one base away is much larger.

The method was the immunoSEQ multiplex PCR assay. The authors' analysis ran thus. To diagnose cytomegalovirus status from the catalog of TCR beta chain sequences, a statistical classification framework was built. TCRdb stores this immuneACCESS table with in-frame sequences only. Part of the clones is absent; in the studies checked, under half of the shortfall reflects unresolved V genes, and no reason is known for the rest. V and J calls and clone size come straight from that table; D and trimming were deduced from the DNA. The sample table lists about 98,000 clones, roughly 87% of them with a count of one. The ten top clones hold about 6% of the sample. Results and caveats for the whole study, not just this receptor: The authors suggested that the approach could potentially be generalized to other disease states and immunological phenotypes. Subsequent analysis determined that TCRs grouped into clusters in the first cohort also showed a tendency toward co-occurrence across the 120 or so validation repertoires, and approximately 93% of cluster scores exceeded 0. Across donors, most TCR sequences were observed very rarely, whereas some public TCRs were present in many individuals. The study listed approximately 150 TCR beta chains as associated with cytomegalovirus. In vitro tests confirmed that a few of the cytomegalovirus-associated TCR beta chains recognize cytomegalovirus antigens. The classifier was reported to diagnose cytomegalovirus status with high specificity and sensitivity in both the original and validation cohorts. The validation cohort had no HLA typing available for a later analysis, so co-occurrence within that cohort was assessed over all 120 repertoires.

Separate from the approximately 670-subject first cohort, the validation cohort of some 130 subjects was the group to which the donors belonged. The germline V end is reduced by 4 bases and the J end by 7 bases; junction bases left unmatched: 13. CDR3 length: 16 amino acids, cysteine to phenylalanine. Left in the record is the CDR3 DNA by itself, 48 bases read in frame from the first base. The germline V gene sets CDR1 to SGHRS and CDR2 to YFSETQ. The source material was PBMCs. This receptor was taken from a man aged 18 to 29 in good health and CMV-seropositive. Rearrangement joined TRBV5-1 to TRBJ2-1, and TRBD2 aligns with 8 junction nucleotides. The CDR3 amino acid sequence is: CASSPTLTSELNEQFF. In nucleotide form, the sequence is TGCGCCAGCAGCCCTACATTGACTAGCGAGTTGAATGAGCAGTTCTTC.